Listed here are 9 T cell receptor beta chains from one sample, sequenced in a study of CD8 T cells in ankylosing spondylitis. General observations from the study: A TCR beta motif of fewer than ten highly homologous variants appeared characteristic of ankylosing spondylitis blood.

Which antigens these TCRs recognize remains unknown. TCRdb passed the 5' RACE reads through MiXCR, listing each CDR3 protein once. The sample has more than 650,000 distinct CDR3 sequences; approximately 12% are singletons. The source material was blood, either unsorted or a sorted T cell fraction (not recorded which). The receptor set was obtained from a male donor with ankylosing spondylitis.

Only one count was recorded for this clonotype. The V call is TRBV15, the J call TRBJ1-4; D not resolved. There are 15 residues in the CDR3. Per germline, CDR1 LNHNV and CDR2 YYDKDF (reference sequence). V shed 1 base and J shed 4 bases, with 10 bases lying between them. CDR3 DNA: TGTGCCACCAGCAGAGGGGCAGGTGGTAATGAAAAACTGTTTTTT. This gives the protein CATSRGAGGNEKLFF.

This clonotype has a count of ten or more. V gene TRBV29-1 combines with J gene TRBJ1-1; 11 nucleotides agree with TRBD1. Germline V gene data show CDR1 as SQVTM and CDR2 as ANQGSEA. V shed 7 bases, J shed 6 bases, and the junction held 4 bases outside the gene matches. CDR3 length: 12 amino acids. The CDR3 DNA reads TGCAGCGCCGGGACAGGGGGGTCTGAAGCTTTCTTT. Translated: CSAGTGGSEAFF.

There are a few counts of this clonotype. This chain links TRBV5-1 with TRBJ1-1; 7 bases align to TRBD1. This CDR3 is built from 17 residues. Germline V gene sequence: CDR1 SGHRS, CDR2 YFSETQ. V gave up 0 bases and J gave up 4 bases; unmatched junction bases: 12. The CDR3 protein is CASSLEPQGWGGTEAFF. CDR3 DNA sequence: TGCGCCAGCAGCTTGGAGCCACAGGGGTGGGGCGGCACTGAAGCTTTCTTT.

This clonotype occurred a few times. The chain uses TRBV30 and TRBJ1-1; 9 bases align to TRBD1. The CDR3 sequence is 13 residues long. Germline V gene data show CDR1 as GTSNPN and CDR2 as SVGIG (reference sequence). V shed 0 bases and J 4 bases; nucleotides not matched to a gene: 0. The DNA for the CDR3 is TGTGCCTGGAGTGTGGACAGGGGCACTGAAGCTTTCTTT. Its protein is CAWSVDRGTEAFF.

The chain combines TRBV6-2 or TRBV6-3 with TRBJ2-5; D remains ambiguous. V was clipped by 2 bases and J by 4 bases, with 8 bases between them. The CDR3 is made up of 13 amino acids. CDR1 MNHEY and CDR2 SVGEGT come from the germline V gene. In nucleotides, the CDR3 is TGTGCCAGCAGTTACGCGGTGGGAGAGACCCAGTACTTC. Translated: CASSYAVGETQYF.

This clonotype was picked up a small number of times. V usage is TRBV9 and J usage is TRBJ2-2; 9 bases are shared with TRBD1. The CDR3 extends over 15 amino acids. CDR1 and CDR2 from the germline V gene are SGDLS and YYNGEE. Unmatched junction bases numbered 6, after V lost 5 bases and J lost 4 bases. CDR3 sequence reads: CASSEQGAATGELFF. The CDR3 DNA reads TGTGCCAGCAGTGAACAGGGGGCGGCCACCGGGGAGCTGTTTTTT. Looking up the rest from reference TRBV9 and TRBJ2-2 gives the full variable domain: DSGVTQTPKHLITATGQRVTLRCSPRSGDLSVYWYQQSLDQGLQFLIQYYNGEERAKGNILERFSAQQFPDLHSELNLSSLELGDSALYFCASSEQGAATGELFFGEGSRLTVL.

This clonotype was counted at least ten times. This chain links TRBV7-9 with TRBJ2-3; D gene ambiguous. The germline V and J ends were trimmed by 5 bases and 5 bases, with 5 bases remaining between them. The CDR3 has 11 amino acids. Germline V lookup: CDR1 SEHNR, CDR2 FQNEAQ (reference sequence). The CDR3 loop is CASSRGDTQYF. The CDR3 bases are TGTGCCAGCAGCCGAGGAGATACGCAGTATTTT. Looking up the rest from reference TRBV7-9 and TRBJ2-3 gives the full variable domain: DTGVSQNPRHKITKRGQNVTFRCDPISEHNRLYWYRQTLGQGPEFLTYFQNEAQLEKSRLLSDRFSAERPKGSFSTLEIQRTEQGDSAMYLCASSRGDTQYFGPGTRLTVL.

This clonotype appeared many times. The genes are TRBV4-3 and TRBJ1-6; perhaps TRBD1 as D (5 bases). Germline V lookup: CDR1 LGHNA, CDR2 YSLEER. Trimming pared 1 base from V and 9 bases from J, leaving 16 bases between. This CDR3 spans 16 amino acids. Here the CDR3 reads CASSQVYGGGGSPLHF. Written as DNA, the CDR3 is TGCGCCAGCAGCCAAGTTTATGGAGGCGGGGGTTCACCCCTCCACTTT.

This clonotype was picked up a small number of times. The genes are TRBV6-2 or TRBV6-3 and TRBJ2-7; 11 bases are shared with TRBD2. Germline V CDR1 and CDR2: MNHEY, SVGEGT. The CDR3 consists of 16 residues. V was pared by 0 bases and J by 2 bases, with 3 bases of the junction left unmatched. CDR3 residues: CASSYSPGLAAYEQYF. The CDR3 nucleotides read TGTGCCAGCAGTTACTCACCGGGACTAGCGGCCTACGAGCAGTACTTC.